What follows are 10 T cell receptor beta chains derived from one specimen sequenced in a study of control samples from healthy donors and cancer patients. Some clones are missing from TCRdb's copy, which holds only in-frame ones; the method was immunoSEQ multiplex PCR. This repertoire shows approximately 87,000 clones, 91% found once; its top ten account for 15% to 20%. The sequencing input was blood. The receptors originated from a man in his fifties or sixties in good health.

V gene TRBV12-3 or TRBV12-4 combines with J gene TRBJ1-1, with D perhaps matching TRBD1 (5 bases). The V and J ends lost 5 bases and 4 bases respectively, with 11 bases between them. The CDR3 is 13 amino acids. DNA of the CDR3: TGTGCCAGCAGTCGGGACGGAATCACTGAAGCTTTCTTT. Its protein product is CASSRDGITEAFF.

This chain joins TRBV15 and TRBJ1-6; a possible D gene is TRBD1 (5 bases). There are 15 residues in the CDR3. V was pared by 0 bases and J by 7 bases, with 10 bases between. The V gene's germline CDR1 is LNHNV and CDR2 YYDKDF (reference sequence). The CDR3 nucleotides are TGTGCCACCAGCAGAGATGCTTGGGGCAATTCACCCCTCCACTTT. Amino acids: CATSRDAWGNSPLHF.

The chain has TRBV5-1 and TRBJ2-2; 8 nucleotides align to TRBD1. CDR3 length: 16 amino acids. CDR1 and CDR2 (germline): SGHRS, YFSETQ. Trimming cost V 2 bases and J 1 base; bases outside gene matches: 4. The CDR3 nucleotides read TGCGCCAGCAGCTTAAGAGACAGGGGGAACACCGGGGAGCTGTTTTTT. The encoded protein is CASSLRDRGNTGELFF.

This clone was found a few times. The sample contains more than one DNA sequence encoding this CDR3. This chain connects TRBV6-5 to TRBJ2-7; D gene uncertain. Trimming cost V 1 base and J 4 bases, with 2 bases left between them. The CDR3 runs 11 residues. Germline V gene data show CDR1 as MNHEY and CDR2 as SVGAGI. The CDR3 protein is CASSYLYEQYF. CDR3 coding DNA: TGTGCCAGCAGTTACTTGTACGAGCAGTACTTC.

The V call is TRBV7-2, the J call TRBJ2-7, with D maybe TRBD1 (6 bases). Trimming left V 5 bases short and J 5 bases short, with 13 bases between. The CDR3 sequence is 13 residues long. The germline V gene has CDR1 SGHTA and CDR2 FQGNSA. DNA of the CDR3: TGTGCCAGCAGCGAGGGGGTAGAAAACGAGCAGTACTTC. Encoded protein: CASSEGVENEQYF.

The rearrangement links TRBV7-2 to TRBJ2-1, with D tentatively TRBD1 (5 bases). The CDR3 is 15 residues long. V gave up 2 bases and J gave up 10 bases, with 18 bases separating them. Germline-derived CDR1 and CDR2 are SGHTA and FQGNSA. CDR3 coding DNA: TGTGCCAGCAGCTTATGGCTAATGGTCCGACAGGAGCAGTTCTTC. As protein: CASSLWLMVRQEQFF. The entire variable domain, with the rest obtained from reference TRBV7-2 and TRBJ2-1, is as follows: GAGVSQSPSNKVTEKGKDVELRCDPISGHTALYWYRQSLGQGLEFLIYFQGNSAPDKSGLPSDRFSAERTGGSVSTLTIQRTQQEDSAVYLCASSLWLMVRQEQFFGPGTRLTVL.

The CDR3 DNA follows: TGCGCCAGCAGCCGCGCACCAGGGGAGGATGGCTACACCTTC. Translation gives CASSRAPGEDGYTF. The gene calls are TRBV4-1 and TRBJ1-2; possible D gene TRBD1, 6 bases. CDR3 length equals 14 residues. From germline, CDR1 is MGHRA and CDR2 YSYEKL. V was trimmed by 4 bases and J by 6 bases, leaving 15 bases between them.

The count of this clone is one. The chain combines TRBV5-6 with TRBJ1-2; tentatively, D is TRBD1 (5 bases). Germline V CDR1 and CDR2: SGHDT, YYEEEE. Trimming removed 4 bases at V and 6 bases at J, with 10 bases between. The CDR3 runs 12 residues. The CDR3 region is CASSLGVDGYTF. CDR3 nucleotides: TGTGCCAGCAGCCTAGGGGTAGATGGCTACACCTTC.

The chain is built from TRBV5-1 and TRBJ1-3; maybe TRBD1 (6 bases). CDR3 length: 15 amino acids. The germline CDR1 and CDR2 sequences are SGHRS and YFSETQ. Trimming removed 5 bases at V and 0 bases at J, with 12 bases between. The CDR3 region has the DNA TGCGCCAGCAGGATCGACAGGCACTCTGGAAACACCATATATTTT. It codes for CASRIDRHSGNTIYF.

The gene calls are TRBV6-2 or TRBV6-3 and TRBJ2-3; D is ambiguous. The ends were cut back, 6 bases at V and 2 bases at J, with 9 bases in the middle. This CDR3 has 13 amino acids. Germline V CDR1 and CDR2: MNHEY, SVGEGT. CDR3 in DNA: TGTGCCAGCAGCCGGACCTCCACAGATACGCAGTATTTT. It yields the protein CASSRTSTDTQYF.